Listed below are T cell receptor beta chains from one sample, sequenced in a study of beta chain features in type 1 diabetes. TCRdb's copy holds only in-frame clones and misses some; the assay was immunoSEQ multiplex PCR. The sample records some 350,000 clones, about 13% being singletons. Sequencing input: naive CD4+ T cells from blood. Every receptor here comes from a woman under 30 with type 1 diabetes. Both conserved end residues are trimmed from each CDR3.

CDR3aa	v_gene	j_gene
ASTHRQPLNTEAF	TRBV6-6	TRBJ1-1
ASSYLAGDGTDTQY	TRBV5-1	TRBJ2-3
ASRRDIKQPQH	TRBV5-1	TRBJ1-5
ASSGGVDLVLYGYT	TRBV25-1	TRBJ1-2
SYARQSFEAF	TRBV29-1	TRBJ1-1
ASSPQYEQY	TRBV7-9	TRBJ2-7
ASQLAGHEQF	TRBV19	TRBJ2-1
ASSTGTSGSEQF	TRBV5-1	TRBJ2-1
ASSFQNYGYT	TRBV28	TRBJ1-2
ASSLTTSGSGETQY	TRBV11-2	TRBJ2-5
ASTSGNGYT	TRBV7-2	TRBJ1-2
ASSLSYGVGETQY	TRBV27	TRBJ2-5
AWTGSVSGDTQY	TRBV30	TRBJ2-3
SVKAHAPEAAF	TRBV29-1	TRBJ1-1
ASAPGAYGYT	TRBV7-2	TRBJ1-2
SVPRQGGTGELF	TRBV29-1	TRBJ2-2
ASSPDRVREQY	TRBV5-1	TRBJ2-7
ASSSTGTVNTEAF	TRBV6-5	TRBJ1-1
SVGGQGYGYT	TRBV29-1	TRBJ1-2
ASSAGGSGRRETQY	TRBV5-1	TRBJ2-5
ASSRGDQPQH	TRBV14	TRBJ1-5
ATRTAFTEQF	TRBV2	TRBJ2-1
ASSPPPGQGAGTQY	TRBV4-1	TRBJ2-5
ATSRDTGGYNEQF	TRBV15	TRBJ2-1
ASSSDYPNTGELF	TRBV7-9	TRBJ2-2
ASSPSDAGLDTQY	TRBV27	TRBJ2-3
ASGATGGRRTGETQY	TRBV5-1	TRBJ2-5
ASSLGVGDQETQY	TRBV7-2	TRBJ2-5
ATGDRGWGNQPQH	TRBV12-5	TRBJ1-5
ATSRVAHRAAYNEQF	TRBV15	TRBJ2-1
ASSWGRRGSEAF	TRBV13	TRBJ1-1
ASSFGRGQPSTDTQY	TRBV5-1	TRBJ2-3
ASSLLAGVGTDTQY	TRBV5-4	TRBJ2-3
ASSLPRTATGELF	TRBV5-1	TRBJ2-2
AWSRRAGGLWTGELF	TRBV30	TRBJ2-2
ASSSSGPSTDTQY	TRBV11-3	TRBJ2-3
ASRRDKTTDTQY	TRBV19	TRBJ2-3
ASSLKRPMYEQY	TRBV18	TRBJ2-7
SARGEGEQF	TRBV20-1	TRBJ2-1
ASMSERVYNEQF	TRBV6-5	TRBJ2-1